What follows is one T cell receptor beta chain and its context. Its antigen is not identified. The sample is drawn from a study of beta chain features in type 1 diabetes. Study-level results: Shortening that was moderate but significant affected the TCRB CDR3s of Type 1 diabetes patients in all four CD4+ subsets.

This CDR3 is built from 16 residues. CDR1 and CDR2 from the germline V gene are SGHRS and YFSETQ. V gave up 1 base and J gave up 5 bases; unmatched junction bases: 10. Cell sorting via CD45RO/CCR7/CD25/CD127/CD95/CD27 was performed to obtain CD4+ naive, central memory, regulatory and stem cell-like memory cells. The isolated RNA, all of it, was reverse transcribed, so expressed TCRB transcripts were what got sequenced. Generated by immunoSEQ multiplex PCR, the TCRdb table keeps only in-frame clones and is missing some. The repertoire holds a few hundred thousand clones, with over 9.5% as singletons. The material sequenced was naive CD4+ T cells from blood. The chain links TRBV5-1 to TRBJ1-2; 8 nucleotides agree with TRBD1. This receptor was identified in a woman under 30 with type 1 diabetes. In DNA, the CDR3 is TGCGCCAGCAGCTTGTCCGGGCAGGGGGCCCTATATGGCTACACCTTC. This encodes CASSLSGQGALYGYTF.